A single T cell receptor beta chain is shown here with its context. The antigen remains unidentified. This CDR3 region has 16 residues. J was trimmed by 6 bases and V by 0 bases; bases with no gene match: 8. CDR1 is MGHRA, CDR2 YSYEKL, per germline. Assay: immunoSEQ multiplex PCR; the TCRdb copy retains only in-frame clones and omits some. The sample includes over 65,000 clones, about 93% of them seen just once. This entry belongs to a study of OX40 agonist ivuxolimab in advanced cancers. Overall study: Patients received intravenous ivuxolimab every 2 weeks at 0.01 to 10 mg/kg.

Study conclusions and caveats: Clonal expansion by week 6 occurred in CD4+ and CD8+ blood T cells (at 0.1 to 3.0 mg/kg).

The sequence was collected from an adult with an advanced solid tumor such as melanoma, head and neck, liver or kidney cancer. This rearrangement joins TRBV4-1 to TRBJ2-1; 7 bases map to TRBD2. The source material was CD4+ or CD8+ T cells sorted from blood, sampled in a trial of the OX40 agonist ivuxolimab. CDR3 nucleotide sequence: TGCGCCAGCAGCCAAGACTGGGAGGGAAATGCCAATGAGCAGTTCTTC. As protein: CASSQDWEGNANEQFF.